Given below is one T cell receptor (beta chain) in context. Authors' methods: From reference gene primer amplification, estimates of nucleated cell counts were derived. Measured with immunoSEQ multiplex PCR; TCRdb has only the in-frame clones, and not every one. From that table come the V and J calls and clone size; the DNA was used to work out D and trimming. This table has some 87,000 clones, approximately 75% appearing once. This record belongs to a study of blood T cell repertoires in COVID-19. Study overall: Samples representing acute and convalescent COVID-19 were sourced from the United States, Italy and Spain. T cells, B-cell-depleted T cells, or PBMCs supplied cDNA or gDNA.

The V gene's germline CDR1 is SGHTA and CDR2 FQGTGA. CDR3 length: 14 amino acids. Trimming pared 2 bases from V and 2 bases from J, leaving 8 bases between. This clonotype originated in a human donor in a cohort sampled during active COVID-19. This chain uses TRBV7-3 with TRBJ2-3, with D perhaps matching TRBD2 (7 bases). Material: peripheral blood. The CDR3 region is CASSLGGATDTQYF. For the CDR3, the DNA is TGTGCCAGCAGCTTAGGGGGGGCCACAGATACGCAGTATTTT.